This paragraph covers one TCR beta chain sequence. Which antigen it targets is not known. No much larger clone is present one base from it, and per-base qualities are unavailable. Per the germline V gene, MDHEN is the CDR1 and SYDVKM is the CDR2. Clipping removes 5 bases from V and 5 bases from J, with 10 as the unmatched junction base count. The CDR3 holds 15 amino acids from the cysteine to the phenylalanine. Only the CDR3 region is kept as DNA, spanning 45 bases read in frame from base 1. This sample is drawn from a study of control samples from healthy donors and cancer patients (dated by TCRdb to the early 2020s). The library was built by means of the immunoSEQ multiplex PCR assay. The table was pulled from immuneACCESS by TCRdb, which kept in-frame rearrangements only. Such tables lose some clones; where checked, under half of the loss comes from unresolved V genes, and the rest has no known cause. The sample includes more than 100,000 clones, with 90% observed a single time. The top ten clonotypes cover about 2.5% of the sample.

This chain is built from TRBV28 and TRBJ1-2; 8 bases in the middle match TRBD1. The source is a man between 18 and 29 years old in good health. The sample was blood. CDR3 reads: CASSPGQGWGYGYTF. The sequenced DNA is TGTGCCAGCAGTCCCGGACAGGGTTGGGGTTATGGCTACACCTTC.